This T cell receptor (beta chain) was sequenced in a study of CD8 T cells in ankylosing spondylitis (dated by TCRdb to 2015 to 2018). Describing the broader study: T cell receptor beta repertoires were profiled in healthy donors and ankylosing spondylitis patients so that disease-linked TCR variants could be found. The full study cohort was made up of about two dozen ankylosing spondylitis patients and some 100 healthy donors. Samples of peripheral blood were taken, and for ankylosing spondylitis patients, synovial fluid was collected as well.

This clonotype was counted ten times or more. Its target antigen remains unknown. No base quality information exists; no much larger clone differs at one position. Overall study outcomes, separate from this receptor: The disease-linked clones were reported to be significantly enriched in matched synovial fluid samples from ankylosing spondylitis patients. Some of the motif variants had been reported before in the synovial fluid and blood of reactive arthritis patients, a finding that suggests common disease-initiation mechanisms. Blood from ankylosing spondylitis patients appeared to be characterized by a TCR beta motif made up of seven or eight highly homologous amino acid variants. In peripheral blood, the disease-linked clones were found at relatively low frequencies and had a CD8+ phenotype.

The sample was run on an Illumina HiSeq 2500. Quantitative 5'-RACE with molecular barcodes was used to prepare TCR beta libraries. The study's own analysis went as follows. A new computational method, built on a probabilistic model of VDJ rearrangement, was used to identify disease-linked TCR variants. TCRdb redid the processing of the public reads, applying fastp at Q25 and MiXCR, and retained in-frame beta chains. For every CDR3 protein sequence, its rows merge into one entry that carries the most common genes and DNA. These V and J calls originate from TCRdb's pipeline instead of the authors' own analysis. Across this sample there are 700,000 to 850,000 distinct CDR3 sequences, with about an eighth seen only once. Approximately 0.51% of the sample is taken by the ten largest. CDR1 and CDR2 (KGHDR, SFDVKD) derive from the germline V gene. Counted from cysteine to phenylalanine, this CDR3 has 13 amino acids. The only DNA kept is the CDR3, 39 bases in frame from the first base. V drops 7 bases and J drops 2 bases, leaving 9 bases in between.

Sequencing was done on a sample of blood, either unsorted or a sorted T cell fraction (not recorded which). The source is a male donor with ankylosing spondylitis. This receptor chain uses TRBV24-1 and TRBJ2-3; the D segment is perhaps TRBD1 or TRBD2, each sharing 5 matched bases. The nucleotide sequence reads TGTGCCACCAGGGGGGAATACACAGATACGCAGTATTTT. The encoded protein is CATRGEYTDTQYF.